This T cell receptor (beta chain) emerged from a study of blood T cells in healthy people across ages. On this clonotype itself: Its cognate antigen is unknown.

Study-level results: A greater number of naive CD4+ cells and higher diversity distinguished long-lived donors from aged donors.

Using a J-beta primer mix together with a sample-barcoded 5' primer, a second PCR was run for roughly 6 to 11 cycles. Carrying 12 random nucleotides, a template-switch adaptor labeled each individual cDNA molecule. MiXCR was run by TCRdb on the 5' RACE reads, yielding one entry per CDR3 protein. The profile covers 1,800,000 or so distinct CDR3 sequences, with roughly 43% appearing a single time and 23% taken by the ten largest. The TCR was taken from a human donor in good health. The sample comprised blood.

The CDR3 is CASTVAGGIDEQFF. The CDR3 coding sequence is TGTGCCAGCACCGTAGCGGGGGGGATCGATGAGCAGTTCTTC. The chain is built from TRBV5-6 and TRBJ2-1; 11 bases match TRBD2. V dropped 6 bases and J dropped 8; count of bases not matched to a gene: 7. The CDR3 runs to 14 residues. Germline CDR1 reads SGHDT; CDR2 reads YYEEEE. Variable domain in full (rest from reference TRBV5-6 and TRBJ2-1): DAGVTQSPTHLIKTRGQQVTLRCSPKSGHDTVSWYQQALGQGPQFIFQYYEEEERQRGNFPDRFSGHQFPNYSSELNVNALLLGDSALYLCASTVAGGIDEQFFGPGTRLTVL.